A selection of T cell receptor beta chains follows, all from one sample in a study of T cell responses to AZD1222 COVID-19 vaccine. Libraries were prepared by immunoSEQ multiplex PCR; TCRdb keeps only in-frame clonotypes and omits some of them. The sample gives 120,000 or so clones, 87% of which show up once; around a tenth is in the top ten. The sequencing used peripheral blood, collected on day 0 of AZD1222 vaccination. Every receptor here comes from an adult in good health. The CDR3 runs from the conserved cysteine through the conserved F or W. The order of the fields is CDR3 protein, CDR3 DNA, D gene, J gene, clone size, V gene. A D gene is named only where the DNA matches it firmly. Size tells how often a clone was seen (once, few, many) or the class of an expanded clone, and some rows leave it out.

CDR3aa: CASSRFTGLGGYTF
CDR3nt: TGTGCCAGCAGCCGATTTACAGGGCTCGGCGGCTACACCTTC
d_gene: .
j_gene: TRBJ1-2
abundance: .
v_gene: TRBV3-1/TRBV3-2

CDR3aa: CASSLGLKGEQFF
CDR3nt: TGTGCCAGCAGCCTCGGACTAAAGGGTGAGCAGTTCTTC
d_gene: .
j_gene: TRBJ2-1
abundance: .
v_gene: TRBV6-2/TRBV6-3

CDR3aa: CARSYQRGTGYCSSTGELFF
CDR3nt: TGTGCCAGAAGTTACCAACGCGGGACAGGGTATTGCTCGAGCACCGGGGAGCTGTTTTTT
d_gene: TRBD1
j_gene: TRBJ2-2
abundance: .
v_gene: TRBV5-3

CDR3aa: CASRNAGTELVGQPQHF
CDR3nt: TGTGCCAGCCGCAACGCCGGGACTGAGTTGGTTGGACAGCCCCAGCATTTT
d_gene: .
j_gene: TRBJ1-5
abundance: .
v_gene: TRBV9

CDR3aa: CATSEPTGLTDTQYF
CDR3nt: TGTGCCACCAGTGAACCAACAGGGCTGACAGATACGCAGTATTTT
d_gene: .
j_gene: TRBJ2-3
abundance: .
v_gene: TRBV24-1

CDR3aa: CASREQGLPYEQYF
CDR3nt: TGTGCCAGCAGGGAACAGGGGCTTCCGTACGAGCAGTACTTC
d_gene: TRBD1
j_gene: TRBJ2-7
abundance: .
v_gene: TRBV11-3

CDR3aa: CASSYGGRGRRADTQYF
CDR3nt: TGTGCCAGCAGTTACGGTGGGAGGGGCCGGCGTGCAGATACGCAGTATTTT
d_gene: TRBD2
j_gene: TRBJ2-3
abundance: .
v_gene: TRBV6-2/TRBV6-3

CDR3aa: CAWSRVKDTQYF
CDR3nt: TGTGCCTGGAGTCGGGTGAAAGATACGCAGTATTTT
d_gene: .
j_gene: TRBJ2-3
abundance: .
v_gene: TRBV30

CDR3aa: CASSQDSILAGGNQPQHF
CDR3nt: TGCGCCAGCAGCCAAGATTCAATCTTGGCTGGGGGCAATCAGCCCCAGCATTTT
d_gene: .
j_gene: TRBJ1-5
abundance: .
v_gene: TRBV4-1

CDR3aa: CASSDRGEYSNQPQHF
CDR3nt: TGTGCCAGCAGTGATAGGGGAGAATATAGCAATCAGCCCCAGCATTTT
d_gene: .
j_gene: TRBJ1-5
abundance: .
v_gene: TRBV6-1

CDR3aa: CASSPAPGTDFNTGELFF
CDR3nt: TGTGCCAGCAGCCCCGCCCCCGGGACAGATTTTAACACCGGGGAGCTGTTTTTT
d_gene: TRBD1
j_gene: TRBJ2-2
abundance: .
v_gene: TRBV5-8

CDR3aa: CASSLGGPGLAYTDTQYF
CDR3nt: TGTGCCAGCAGCTTGGGAGGTCCGGGACTAGCGTACACAGATACGCAGTATTTT
d_gene: TRBD2
j_gene: TRBJ2-3
abundance: .
v_gene: TRBV5-4

CDR3aa: CASSSRMTQETQYF
CDR3nt: TGTGCCAGCAGCTCCCGCATGACACAAGAGACCCAGTACTTC
d_gene: .
j_gene: TRBJ2-5
abundance: .
v_gene: TRBV7-2

CDR3aa: CSVVGGSTDTQYF
CDR3nt: TGCAGCGTTGTGGGGGGAAGCACAGATACGCAGTATTTT
d_gene: .
j_gene: TRBJ2-3
abundance: .
v_gene: TRBV29-1

CDR3aa: CSASPSGGRMANEQFF
CDR3nt: TGCAGTGCTAGTCCGTCCGGCGGGAGAATGGCCAATGAGCAGTTCTTC
d_gene: TRBD2
j_gene: TRBJ2-1
abundance: .
v_gene: TRBV20-1

CDR3aa: CASSQDRSVGYTF
CDR3nt: TGCGCCAGCAGCCAAGATCGGAGTGTGGGCTACACCTTC
d_gene: .
j_gene: TRBJ1-2
abundance: .
v_gene: TRBV4-1

CDR3aa: CASSRLLQGSQPQHF
CDR3nt: TGTGCCAGCAGCCGCCTCCTTCAGGGAAGTCAGCCCCAGCATTTT
d_gene: .
j_gene: TRBJ1-5
abundance: .
v_gene: TRBV6-5

CDR3aa: CASLAPTGRRGTQYF
CDR3nt: TGTGCCAGCCTCGCCCCGACCGGGCGGAGGGGTACGCAGTATTTT
d_gene: .
j_gene: TRBJ2-3
abundance: .
v_gene: TRBV27

CDR3aa: CASSYSMGDQPQHF
CDR3nt: TGTGCCAGCAGTTACTCGATGGGGGATCAGCCCCAGCATTTT
d_gene: .
j_gene: TRBJ1-5
abundance: .
v_gene: TRBV6-5

CDR3aa: CASSDRARSSYEQYF
CDR3nt: TGCGCCAGCAGTGACAGGGCCAGGAGCTCCTACGAGCAGTACTTC
d_gene: .
j_gene: TRBJ2-7
abundance: .
v_gene: TRBV10-2

CDR3aa: CASSLRGQNSPLHF
CDR3nt: TGTGCCAGCAGCTTACGGGGCCAAAATTCACCCCTCCACTTT
d_gene: .
j_gene: TRBJ1-6
abundance: .
v_gene: TRBV7-3

CDR3aa: CASSLAPGQGEYEQYF
CDR3nt: TGCGCCAGCAGCTTGGCTCCGGGACAGGGAGAATACGAGCAGTACTTC
d_gene: TRBD1
j_gene: TRBJ2-7
abundance: .
v_gene: TRBV5-1

CDR3aa: CSAYGRYEQYF
CDR3nt: TGCAGTGCTTACGGACGGTACGAGCAGTACTTC
d_gene: .
j_gene: TRBJ2-7
abundance: .
v_gene: TRBV20-1

CDR3aa: CAWSVLKFIDEQFF
CDR3nt: TGTGCCTGGAGTGTTCTAAAATTTATCGATGAGCAGTTCTTC
d_gene: .
j_gene: TRBJ2-1
abundance: .
v_gene: TRBV30

CDR3aa: CASSDVQNTEAFF
CDR3nt: TGCGCCAGCAGTGATGTCCAGAACACTGAAGCTTTCTTT
d_gene: .
j_gene: TRBJ1-1
abundance: .
v_gene: TRBV10-2

CDR3aa: CASSPQGQLNEKLFF
CDR3nt: TGCGCCAGCAGCCCCCAGGGACAGCTTAATGAAAAACTGTTTTTT
d_gene: TRBD1
j_gene: TRBJ1-4
abundance: .
v_gene: TRBV5-1

CDR3aa: CASPGGQGGSTEAFF
CDR3nt: TGTGCCAGTCCGGGGGGACAGGGAGGATCCACTGAAGCTTTCTTT
d_gene: TRBD1
j_gene: TRBJ1-1
abundance: .
v_gene: TRBV19

CDR3aa: CASSFDDGYEQYF
CDR3nt: TGCGCCAGCAGCTTTGACGACGGCTACGAGCAGTACTTC
d_gene: .
j_gene: TRBJ2-7
abundance: .
v_gene: TRBV5-1

CDR3aa: CASRTLRGAEAFF
CDR3nt: TGTGCCAGCCGCACCCTCAGGGGCGCTGAAGCTTTCTTT
d_gene: .
j_gene: TRBJ1-1
abundance: .
v_gene: TRBV19

CDR3aa: CASSLRDNQPQHF
CDR3nt: TGTGCCAGCAGTTTGAGAGACAATCAGCCCCAGCATTTT
d_gene: .
j_gene: TRBJ1-5
abundance: .
v_gene: TRBV12-3/TRBV12-4

CDR3aa: CAWSVPTGQGLYEQYF
CDR3nt: TGTGCCTGGAGTGTACCCACTGGACAGGGGCTCTACGAGCAGTACTTC
d_gene: TRBD1
j_gene: TRBJ2-7
abundance: once
v_gene: TRBV30

CDR3aa: CASSPPFASSSTDTQYF
CDR3nt: TGTGCCAGCAGCCCCCCCTTTGCGTCCTCTAGCACAGATACGCAGTATTTT
d_gene: .
j_gene: TRBJ2-3
abundance: .
v_gene: TRBV6-2/TRBV6-3

CDR3aa: CASTPRLFTDTQYF
CDR3nt: TGTGCCAGCACCCCACGTCTATTCACAGATACGCAGTATTTT
d_gene: .
j_gene: TRBJ2-3
abundance: .
v_gene: TRBV9

CDR3aa: CASSYRLAGVPGELFF
CDR3nt: TGTGCCAGCAGTTACCGTCTAGCGGGAGTGCCGGGGGAGCTGTTTTTT
d_gene: TRBD2
j_gene: TRBJ2-2
abundance: few
v_gene: TRBV6-2/TRBV6-3

CDR3aa: CASSTTGRLNIQYF
CDR3nt: TGTGCCAGCAGTACGACAGGTCGGCTGAACATTCAGTACTTC
d_gene: .
j_gene: TRBJ2-4
abundance: .
v_gene: TRBV28

CDR3aa: CSAHTGYGYTF
CDR3nt: TGCAGTGCTCACACAGGGTACGGCTACACCTTC
d_gene: .
j_gene: TRBJ1-2
abundance: .
v_gene: TRBV20-1

CDR3aa: CASSMQTGTIYF
CDR3nt: TGTGCCAGTAGTATGCAGACGGGGACCATATATTTT
d_gene: .
j_gene: TRBJ1-3
abundance: .
v_gene: TRBV19

CDR3aa: CASSYSHTGELFF
CDR3nt: TGTGCCAGCAGTTACTCTCACACCGGGGAGCTGTTTTTT
d_gene: .
j_gene: TRBJ2-2
abundance: .
v_gene: TRBV6-2/TRBV6-3

CDR3aa: CASSVKAVTGEQFF
CDR3nt: TGTGCCAGCAGCGTAAAAGCGGTCACTGGTGAGCAGTTCTTC
d_gene: .
j_gene: TRBJ2-1
abundance: .
v_gene: TRBV9

CDR3aa: CASRANKGGTDTQYF
CDR3nt: TGTGCCAGCAGGGCGAACAAGGGGGGGACAGATACGCAGTATTTT
d_gene: .
j_gene: TRBJ2-3
abundance: few
v_gene: TRBV6-5

CDR3aa: CASSVSQGYTDTQYF
CDR3nt: TGTGCCAGCAGCGTAAGCCAGGGTTACACAGATACGCAGTATTTT
d_gene: .
j_gene: TRBJ2-3
abundance: .
v_gene: TRBV9

CDR3aa: CATSSPRDRAHGYTF
CDR3nt: TGTGCCACCAGCAGTCCCCGGGACAGGGCTCATGGCTACACCTTC
d_gene: TRBD1
j_gene: TRBJ1-2
abundance: .
v_gene: TRBV15

CDR3aa: CASAAGTPSYNEQFF
CDR3nt: TGTGCCAGCGCCGCCGGGACTCCCTCCTACAATGAGCAGTTCTTC
d_gene: .
j_gene: TRBJ2-1
abundance: .
v_gene: TRBV11-2

CDR3aa: CASSLLAGVITGELFF
CDR3nt: TGTGCCAGCAGCTTATTAGCGGGAGTTATTACCGGGGAGCTGTTTTTT
d_gene: TRBD2
j_gene: TRBJ2-2
abundance: .
v_gene: TRBV11-2

CDR3aa: CASSQGGGRADTQYF
CDR3nt: TGCGCCAGCAGCCAAGGTGGCGGGAGGGCAGATACGCAGTATTTT
d_gene: TRBD2
j_gene: TRBJ2-3
abundance: .
v_gene: TRBV4-3

CDR3aa: CASSPGNTIYF
CDR3nt: TGTGCCAGCAGCCCAGGAAACACCATATATTTT
d_gene: .
j_gene: TRBJ1-3
abundance: .
v_gene: TRBV5-5

CDR3aa: CASTRGAIAGGPGSYEQYF
CDR3nt: TGTGCCAGCACCAGGGGGGCAATAGCGGGAGGGCCGGGCTCCTACGAGCAGTACTTC
d_gene: TRBD2
j_gene: TRBJ2-7
abundance: .
v_gene: TRBV7-2

CDR3aa: CASSPDGDPMGEQYF
CDR3nt: TGCGCCAGCAGCCCGGATGGGGACCCAATGGGTGAGCAGTACTTC
d_gene: .
j_gene: TRBJ2-7
abundance: once
v_gene: TRBV5-1

CDR3aa: CSVVGVLTDTQYF
CDR3nt: TGCAGCGTTGTAGGGGTCTTGACAGATACGCAGTATTTT
d_gene: .
j_gene: TRBJ2-3
abundance: .
v_gene: TRBV29-1